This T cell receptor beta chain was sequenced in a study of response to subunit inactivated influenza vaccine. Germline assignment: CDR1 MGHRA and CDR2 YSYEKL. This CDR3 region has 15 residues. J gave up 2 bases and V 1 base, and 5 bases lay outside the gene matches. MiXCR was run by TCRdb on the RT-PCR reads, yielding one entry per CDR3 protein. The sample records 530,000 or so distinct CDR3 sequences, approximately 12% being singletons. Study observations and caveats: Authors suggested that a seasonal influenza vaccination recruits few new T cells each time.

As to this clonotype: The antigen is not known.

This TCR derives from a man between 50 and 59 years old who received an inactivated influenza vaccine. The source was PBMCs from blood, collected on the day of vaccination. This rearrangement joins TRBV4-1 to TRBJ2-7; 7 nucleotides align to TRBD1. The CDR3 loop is CASSQADRTAYEQYF. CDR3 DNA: TGCGCCAGCAGCCAAGCGGACAGGACCGCCTACGAGCAGTACTTC.